The 31 T cell receptor beta chains reported below all come from one sample, sequenced in a study of T-cell reconstitution after alpha-beta-depleted transplantation in children. Preparation of the TCRbeta library involved a method that used unique molecular identifiers. Each CDR3 protein is one row after TCRdb ran MiXCR on the PCR reads. The repertoire consists of about 100,000 distinct CDR3 sequences, with about 8% occurring once and the leading ten covering about a sixth. The sequencing here drew on PBMCs, taken before TCRalphabeta/CD19-depleted stem cell transplant. The receptor set was obtained from a boy between 2 and 15 years old with acute lymphoblastic leukemia, due to receive a stem cell transplant.

This clonotype was seen repeatedly, ten times or more. The chain employs TRBV6-5 and TRBJ1-1; D is possibly TRBD1 (5 bases). V was pared by 6 bases and J by 11 bases, with 19 bases between. This CDR3 is built from 13 residues. Germline-derived CDR1 and CDR2 are MNHEY and SVGAGI. The CDR3 sequence is CASRGTGVGDAFF. As DNA, the CDR3 is TGTGCCAGCAGGGGTACAGGCGTCGGTGATGCTTTCTTT.

This clonotype showed up many times. V gene TRBV20-1 combines with J gene TRBJ2-1; 8 positions agree with TRBD2. Trimming took 0 bases from V and 6 from J; bases not matched to a gene: 7. CDR1 is DFQATT and CDR2 is SNEGSKA in the germline V gene (reference sequence). The CDR3 runs to 15 residues. CDR3 residues: CSARDRGGLGNEQFF. CDR3 coding DNA: TGCAGTGCTAGAGACCGGGGGGGACTAGGCAATGAGCAGTTCTTC.

The chain joins TRBV20-1 to TRBJ1-2, with D perhaps matching TRBD1 (5 bases). The length of the CDR3 is 14 residues. The V end was cut by 0 bases, the J end by 4 bases, with 12 bases between. Germline assignment: CDR1 DFQATT and CDR2 SNEGSKA (reference sequence). The CDR3 nucleotides read TGCAGTGCTAGAGATAGGGCAGGGATCTATGGCTACACCTTC. This gives the protein CSARDRAGIYGYTF.

Comment on this clonotype: A much larger clone lies a single base off, so this may be a read error. This chain links TRBV12-3 or TRBV12-4 with TRBJ2-1; the match to TRBD2 covers 11 bases. V shed 8 bases and J 1 base; nucleotides not matched to a gene: 10. The CDR3 contains 17 residues. CDR3 residues: CASARLTSGVSYNEQFF. The CDR3 DNA reads TGTGCCAGCGCGAGGTTGACTAGCGGGGTATCCTACAATGAGCAGTTCTTC.

On this clonotype: A much larger clonotype is one base distant, so this may be a read error. This chain connects TRBV6-2 or TRBV6-3 to TRBJ2-7; the D call may be TRBD1 or TRBD2 (5 bases each). Germline V gene sequence: CDR1 MNHEY, CDR2 SVGEGT. This CDR3 is built from 12 residues. The CDR3 DNA follows: TGTGCCAGCAGTCCCGGGACCTACAAGCAGTACTTC. Residues: CASSPGTYKQYF.

This clonotype was detected a few times. The rearrangement uses TRBV11-2 and TRBJ2-3, with D perhaps TRBD2 (5 bases). The germline V gene has CDR1 SGHAT and CDR2 FQNNGV. V shed 1 base and J shed 5 bases, with 10 bases lying between them. The CDR3 extends over 14 amino acids. CDR3 sequence (DNA): TGTGCCAGCAGCTTAGGCCTCCGGGGAGATACGCAGTATTTT. Translation: CASSLGLRGDTQYF.

V gene TRBV27 combines with J gene TRBJ2-2, with 16 nucleotides matching TRBD2. The J segment lost 4 bases and the V segment lost 5 bases, leaving 16 bases of the junction unmatched. Germline V gene lookup returns CDR1 MNHEY and CDR2 SMNVEV (reference sequence). This CDR3 is 21 amino acids long. The CDR3 loop is CASSILPPGLAGGRVTGELFF. The CDR3 region has the DNA TGTGCCAGCAGTATCCTCCCGCCGGGACTAGCGGGGGGGCGAGTCACCGGGGAGCTGTTTTTT.

This clonotype was counted ten times or more. The gene calls are TRBV20-1 and TRBJ1-1, with 9 bases lining up with TRBD1. This CDR3 is built from 11 residues. CDR1 is DFQATT, CDR2 SNEGSKA, per germline (reference sequence). The ends lost 7 bases at V and 7 bases at J; junction bases unmatched: 4. CDR3 nucleotide sequence: TGCAGTGTTGACAGGGGGATTGAAGCTTTCTTT. Protein sequence: CSVDRGIEAFF.

In this sample, this clonotype turned up a few times. This chain links TRBV29-1 with TRBJ2-7; 11 nucleotides match TRBD1. From germline, CDR1 is SQVTM and CDR2 ANQGSEA. The CDR3 loop spans 12 amino acids. V shed 7 bases, J shed 7 bases, and the junction held 6 bases outside the gene matches. CDR3 nucleotides: TGCAGCGGAGGACAGGGGGCAGGGGAGCAGTACTTC. It codes for CSGGQGAGEQYF.

In this sample, this clonotype turned up many times. CDR3 in amino acids: CASSVAGREPQHF. The DNA of the CDR3 is TGTGCCAGCAGTGTTGCAGGGCGGGAGCCCCAGCATTTT. V usage is TRBV25-1 and J usage is TRBJ1-5, with a weak D call TRBD1 (5 bases). V gave up 4 bases and J gave up 8 bases, with 12 bases separating them. The CDR3 runs 13 residues. Per germline, CDR1 MGHDK and CDR2 SYGVNS. Based on the CDR3 plus reference TRBV25-1 and TRBJ1-5, the full variable domain is EADIYQTPRYLVIGTGKKITLECSQTMGHDKMYWYQQDPGMELHLIHYSYGVNSTEKGDLSSESTVSRIRTEHFPLTLESARPSHTSQYLCASSVAGREPQHFGDGTRLSIL.

At least ten counts were recorded for this clonotype. The chain has TRBV29-1 and TRBJ1-1; no clear D gene. V was trimmed by 3 bases and J by 5 bases, leaving 10 bases between them. Germline V CDR1 and CDR2: SQVTM, ANQGSEA. The CDR3 length is 12 residues. The CDR3 protein is CSVDSKSTEAFF. CDR3 sequence (DNA): TGCAGCGTTGACAGCAAGTCTACTGAAGCTTTCTTT.

The sample holds many counts of this clonotype. The J gene is TRBJ1-5, the V gene TRBV5-5; 9 bases map to TRBD1. Germline assignment: CDR1 SGHKS and CDR2 YYEKEE (reference sequence). The V and J ends lost 6 bases and 0 bases, in that order; junction bases with no gene match: 4. There are 15 residues in the CDR3. CDR3 in DNA: TGTGCCAGCACGGACAGGGGAGATAGCAATCAGCCCCAGCATTTT. This encodes CASTDRGDSNQPQHF.

This clonotype came up a few times. This chain connects TRBV7-9 to TRBJ2-3; TRBD2 agrees at 14 bases. Germline trimming cut 4 bases from V and 0 bases from J; bases unmatched to any gene: 3. CDR3 length: 17 residues. The germline V gene encodes CDR1 SEHNR and CDR2 FQNEAQ (reference sequence). The CDR3 DNA reads as TGTGCCAGCAGCTGGGGACTAGCGGGGGCTAGCACAGATACGCAGTATTTT. This sequence encodes CASSWGLAGASTDTQYF.

This clonotype was recorded many times. The chain joins TRBV5-1 to TRBJ2-1, with 9 bases identical to TRBD2. The CDR3 has 16 residues. V trimming: 4 bases; J trimming: 0 bases; junction bases outside the gene matches: 5. Per germline, CDR1 SGHRS and CDR2 YFSETQ. CDR3 region: CASSTAGGSSYNEQFF. In nucleotides, the CDR3 is TGCGCCAGCAGCACCGCGGGGGGGAGCTCCTACAATGAGCAGTTCTTC.

The table lists this clonotype with many counts. V usage is TRBV14 and J usage is TRBJ1-4, with a tentative D call TRBD1 (5 bases). The CDR3 is made up of 16 amino acids. The V and J ends lost 4 bases and 2 bases respectively, with 14 bases between them. From germline, CDR1 is SGHDN and CDR2 FVKESK. The CDR3 loop is CASSPQGGGTNEKLFF. As DNA, the CDR3 is TGTGCCAGCAGCCCCCAGGGTGGTGGGACTAATGAAAAACTGTTTTTT. The full variable domain, with the rest looked up from reference TRBV14 and TRBJ1-4, is EAGVTQFPSHSVIEKGQTVTLRCDPISGHDNLYWYRRVMGKEIKFLLHFVKESKQDESGMPNNRFLAERTGGTYSTLKVQPAELEDSGVYFCASSPQGGGTNEKLFFGSGTQLSVL.

Ten or more counts support this clonotype. The rearrangement uses TRBV4-2 and TRBJ2-7, with TRBD1 matching over 7 bases. The V gene's germline CDR1 is LGHNA and CDR2 YNFKEQ. J lost 1 base, V lost 2 bases, and 5 bases had no gene match. CDR3 size: 15 residues. The chain's CDR3 is CASSQLSGGSYEQYF. The DNA for the CDR3 is TGTGCCAGCAGCCAACTTTCAGGGGGTTCCTACGAGCAGTACTTC.

The table lists this clonotype with many counts. This chain joins TRBV5-1 and TRBJ2-5; D tentatively fits TRBD1 or TRBD2 (7 bases each). CDR3 length: 15 residues. Germline CDR1 is SGHRS and CDR2 is YFSETQ. Trimming removed 4 bases at V and 4 bases at J, with 17 bases between. The CDR3 DNA sequence: TGCGCCAGCAGCGCCCGACAGGGAGGGGGAGAGACCCAGTACTTC. Translation: CASSARQGGGETQYF.

This clonotype was recorded many times. The chain couples TRBV7-2 to TRBJ2-3; TRBD2 aligns across 10 bases. With 3 bases clipped from V and 4 bases from J, the junction kept 7 bases outside the gene matches. CDR3 length: 16 amino acids. Germline CDR1 reads SGHTA; CDR2 reads FQGNSA. In DNA, the CDR3 is TGTGCCAGCAGCTTCAAACTCGGACTAGCGGCAGATACGCAGTATTTT. Amino acids: CASSFKLGLAADTQYF.

The table lists this clonotype with many counts. The V call is TRBV6-1, the J call TRBJ2-1; TRBD2 might be the D (6 bases). The V end was cut by 1 base, the J end by 7 bases, with 14 bases between. The CDR3 sequence is 15 residues long. Germline values: CDR1 MNHNS, CDR2 SASEGT. CDR3 in amino acids: CASSEGVGGVNEQFF. CDR3 bases: TGTGCCAGCAGTGAAGGGGTAGGAGGGGTTAATGAGCAGTTCTTC.

In its sample, this clonotype was seen a few times. The chain has TRBV6-2 or TRBV6-3 and TRBJ1-5; D unresolved. The germline CDR1 and CDR2 sequences are MNHEY and SVGEGT. V was clipped by 2 bases and J by 11 bases, with 13 bases between them. The CDR3 is 13 residues long. The CDR3 bases are TGTGCCAGCAGTTACCTTTTGGAATCGGCCCAGCATTTT. Translated, it gives CASSYLLESAQHF.

In this sample, this clonotype turned up many times. V and J are TRBV5-1 and TRBJ1-1; D gene ambiguous. Germline V CDR1 and CDR2: SGHRS, YFSETQ. The CDR3 extends over 16 amino acids. Trimming removed 0 bases at V and 0 bases at J, with 12 bases between. The CDR3 DNA is TGCGCCAGCAGCTTGGAGATAGCGGTGATGAACACTGAAGCTTTCTTT. It yields the protein CASSLEIAVMNTEAFF.

This clonotype was counted at least ten times. J is TRBJ2-1 and V is TRBV5-1, with 12 bases lining up with TRBD2. The CDR3 consists of 19 residues. The V gene's germline CDR1 is SGHRS and CDR2 YFSETQ. Trimming cost V 0 bases and J 8 bases; bases outside gene matches: 15. The CDR3 DNA sequence: TGCGCCAGCAGCTTGGCCCCTAGCGGGGGGGCCGGGGGATGGGATGAGCAGTTCTTC. The encoded protein is CASSLAPSGGAGGWDEQFF. Looking up the rest from reference TRBV5-1 and TRBJ2-1 gives the full variable domain: KAGVTQTPRYLIKTRGQQVTLSCSPISGHRSVSWYQQTPGQGLQFLFEYFSETQRNKGNFPGRFSGRQFSNSRSEMNVSTLELGDSALYLCASSLAPSGGAGGWDEQFFGPGTRLTVL.

The table lists this clonotype with many counts. V and J are TRBV7-9 and TRBJ2-1; a possible D gene is TRBD2 (6 bases). The length of the CDR3 is 16 residues. The V gene's germline CDR1 is SEHNR and CDR2 FQNEAQ (reference sequence). V was clipped by 5 bases and J by 6 bases, with 20 bases between them. Here the CDR3 DNA reads TGTGCCAGCAGCCGACTCGGGACTCTCTTAGGCAATGAGCAGTTCTTC. This encodes CASSRLGTLLGNEQFF.

This clonotype came up many times. The V call is TRBV10-3, the J call TRBJ2-2; TRBD2 matches at 11 bases. The CDR3 has 18 residues. Germline lookup yields CDR1 ENHRY and CDR2 SYGVKD. With 11 bases clipped from V and 2 bases from J, the junction kept 16 bases outside the gene matches. The CDR3: CAAKTGTSGFTNTGELFF. The CDR3 DNA reads TGTGCCGCTAAGACCGGGACTAGCGGTTTCACCAACACCGGGGAGCTGTTTTTT.

The chain uses TRBV27 and TRBJ2-5, with D possibly matching TRBD2 (6 bases). CDR1 is MNHEY, CDR2 SMNVEV, per germline (reference sequence). The V end lost 7 bases, the J end lost 1 base, and 16 bases lay between the germline ends. This CDR3 spans 15 amino acids. This CDR3 reads CASTARRGSQETQYF. The DNA of the CDR3 is TGTGCCAGCACCGCGAGGAGGGGTAGCCAAGAGACCCAGTACTTC.

A few counts support this clonotype. This chain connects TRBV15 to TRBJ2-7; 9 bases are a match to TRBD1. Trimming removed 8 bases from V and 5 bases from J; junction bases left unmatched: 4. This CDR3 has 12 amino acids. Germline V gene data show CDR1 as LNHNV and CDR2 as YYDKDF (reference sequence). CDR3 sequence: CATGTGRHEQYF. The CDR3 DNA follows: TGTGCCACCGGGACAGGGAGACACGAGCAGTACTTC.

This clonotype was counted only a few times. The chain is built from TRBV6-5 and TRBJ2-7; no clear D. The CDR3 is made up of 13 amino acids. V gave up 4 bases and J gave up 6 bases, with 13 bases separating them. Germline values: CDR1 MNHEY, CDR2 SVGAGI. In nucleotides, the CDR3 is TGTGCCAGCAGTTCCTACTCGTCGGGCGAGCAGTACTTC. Residues: CASSSYSSGEQYF.

This clonotype showed up many times. The gene calls are TRBV9 and TRBJ2-7; D remains ambiguous. Deletions cut 0 bases from V and 5 bases from J, with 12 bases between. This CDR3 spans 14 amino acids. Germline CDR1 is SGDLS and CDR2 is YYNGEE. The CDR3 protein is CASSVGPWQDEQYF. For the CDR3, the DNA is TGTGCCAGCAGCGTAGGCCCATGGCAGGACGAGCAGTACTTC.

The chain combines TRBV7-2 with TRBJ1-4, with D possibly being TRBD1 (6 bases). The CDR3 is made up of 13 amino acids. V gave up 1 base and J gave up 14 bases, with 14 bases separating them. CDR1 and CDR2 from the germline V gene are SGHTA and FQGNSA. In nucleotides, the CDR3 is TGTGCCAGCAGCTTAGAATTCCCGGGACATCTGTTTTTT. The encoded protein is CASSLEFPGHLFF.

This clonotype was counted only a few times. This sequence joins TRBV28 and TRBJ1-6; the D gene is possibly TRBD1 (5 bases). The CDR3 contains 12 residues. The V gene's germline CDR1 is MDHEN and CDR2 SYDVKM. V lost 2 bases, J lost 13 bases, and 9 bases lay in between. CDR3 bases: TGTGCCAGCAGTTTAATGGCAGGGCCCCTCCACTTT. Its translation: CASSLMAGPLHF.

This clonotype occurred many times. This chain uses TRBV5-1 with TRBJ2-3; 14 bases are shared with TRBD2. The CDR3 loop spans 17 amino acids. The V segment lost 5 bases and the J segment 3 bases; nucleotides outside the gene matches: 8. In germline, CDR1 is SGHRS, CDR2 YFSETQ. The DNA for the CDR3 is TGCGCCAGCAGTATGACCGGGACTAGCGGGGGAACAGATACGCAGTATTTT. Translation: CASSMTGTSGGTDTQYF.